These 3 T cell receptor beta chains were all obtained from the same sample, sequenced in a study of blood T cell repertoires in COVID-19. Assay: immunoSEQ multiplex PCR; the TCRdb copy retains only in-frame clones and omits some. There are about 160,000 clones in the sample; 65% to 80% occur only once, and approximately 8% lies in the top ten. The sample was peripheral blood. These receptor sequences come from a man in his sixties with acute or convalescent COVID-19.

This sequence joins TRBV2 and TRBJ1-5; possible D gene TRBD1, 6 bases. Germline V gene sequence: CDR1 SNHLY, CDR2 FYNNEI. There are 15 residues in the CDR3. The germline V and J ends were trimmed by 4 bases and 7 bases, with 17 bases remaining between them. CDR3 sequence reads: CASSGGRRAGQPQHF. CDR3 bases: TGTGCCAGCAGTGGGGGGCGCAGGGCAGGGCAGCCCCAGCATTTT.

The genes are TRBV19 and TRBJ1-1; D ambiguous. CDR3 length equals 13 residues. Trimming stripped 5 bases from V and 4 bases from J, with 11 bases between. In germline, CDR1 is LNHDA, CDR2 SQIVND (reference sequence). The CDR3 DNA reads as TGTGCCAGTAGTTACCGGGAGCCCACTGAAGCTTTCTTT. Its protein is CASSYREPTEAFF.

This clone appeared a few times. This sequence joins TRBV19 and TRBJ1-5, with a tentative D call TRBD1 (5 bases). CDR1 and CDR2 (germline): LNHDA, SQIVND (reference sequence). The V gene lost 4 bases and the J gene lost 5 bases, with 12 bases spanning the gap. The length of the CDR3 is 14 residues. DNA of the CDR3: TGTGCCAGTAGTAAGGCAGGGCACGATCAGCCCCAGCATTTT. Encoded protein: CASSKAGHDQPQHF. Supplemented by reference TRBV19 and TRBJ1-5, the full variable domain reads DGGITQSPKYLFRKEGQNVTLSCEQNLNHDAMYWYRQDPGQGLRLIYYSQIVNDFQKGDIAEGYSVSREKKESFPLTVTSAQKNPTAFYLCASSKAGHDQPQHFGDGTRLSIL.